This entry lists 27 T cell receptor beta chains sequenced from one sample in a study of shared clonotypes between healthy human individuals. TCRdb's table, derived via immunoSEQ multiplex PCR, lists solely in-frame clones and lacks some. The sample consists of about 360,000 clones, more than 60% of them appearing once. What was sequenced was memory CD4+ T cells sorted from blood. Described subset: CD45RA-negative fraction. These receptors all come from a man aged 25 to 45 in good health.

The chain is built from TRBV9 and TRBJ2-3; 7 bases agree with TRBD2. The germline V gene has CDR1 SGDLS and CDR2 YYNGEE. The CDR3 is 17 residues long. Germline trimming cut 2 bases from V and 0 bases from J; bases unmatched to any gene: 9. Written as DNA, the CDR3 is TGTGCCAGCAGCGTCGGACTAGTTGGGACTAGCACAGATACGCAGTATTTT. It translates to CASSVGLVGTSTDTQYF.

This clone was detected ten times or more. This chain uses TRBV9 with TRBJ1-5; 7 nucleotides align to TRBD1. V dropped 0 bases and J dropped 6; count of bases not matched to a gene: 9. CDR1 is SGDLS and CDR2 is YYNGEE in the germline V gene. This CDR3 comprises 16 residues. CDR3 DNA sequence: TGTGCCAGCAGCGTAGATGGTACAGGGGTTCGTCAGCCCCAGCATTTT. Amino acids: CASSVDGTGVRQPQHF.

V is TRBV20-1 and J is TRBJ2-5; D gene unclear. V shed 5 bases and J shed 3 bases, with 7 bases lying between them. CDR3 size: 11 residues. CDR1 and CDR2 from the germline V gene are DFQATT and SNEGSKA (reference sequence). The CDR3 nucleotides are TGCAGTGCTGACCTCAAAGAGACCCAGTACTTC. It is translated as CSADLKETQYF.

This sequence joins TRBV20-1 and TRBJ2-7; D not resolved. This CDR3 has 11 residues. Trimming cost V 2 bases and J 7 bases, with 9 bases left between them. Germline V lookup: CDR1 DFQATT, CDR2 SNEGSKA (reference sequence). CDR3 residues: CSARRLSEQYF. The CDR3 nucleotides are TGCAGTGCTAGAAGGTTGTCGGAGCAGTACTTC.

The chain carries TRBV9 and TRBJ2-3; 7 nucleotides agree with TRBD2. The V and J ends lost 5 bases and 7 bases, in that order; junction bases with no gene match: 7. The CDR3 contains 13 residues. Looked up from germline, CDR1 is SGDLS and CDR2 is YYNGEE. CDR3 protein: CASSTGGTNTQYF. The CDR3, as DNA: TGTGCCAGCAGTACTGGCGGGACTAATACGCAGTATTTT.

The chain is built from TRBV6-5 and TRBJ2-7; maybe TRBD2 (6 bases). Trimming cost V 6 bases and J 2 bases, with 11 bases left between them. The CDR3 consists of 13 residues. The V gene's germline CDR1 is MNHEY and CDR2 SVGAGI. The CDR3 loop reads CASRDRGTYEQYF. CDR3 sequence (DNA): TGTGCCAGCAGGGACCGGGGGACCTACGAGCAGTACTTC.

This chain uses TRBV30 with TRBJ1-5, with D maybe TRBD1 (5 bases). Germline V CDR1 and CDR2: GTSNPN, SVGIG (reference sequence). V lost 0 bases to trimming and J lost 4 bases, with 7 bases between them. This CDR3 is built from 13 residues. The CDR3 DNA reads as TGTGCCTGGAGTGTATGGGGGAATCAGCCCCAGCATTTT. Its translation: CAWSVWGNQPQHF. The variable domain in full, with the rest retrieved from reference TRBV30 and TRBJ1-5, is SQTIHQWPATLVQPVGSPLSLECTVEGTSNPNLYWYRQAAGRGLQLLFYSVGIGQISSEVPQNLSASRPQDRQFILSSKKLLLSDSGFYLCAWSVWGNQPQHFGDGTRLSIL.

The V call is TRBV10-3, the J call TRBJ2-1, with 11 bases matching TRBD2. This CDR3 has 17 residues. Germline V gives CDR1 ENHRY, CDR2 SYGVKD. Germline trimming cut 4 bases from V and 9 bases from J; bases unmatched to any gene: 14. The CDR3 DNA sequence: TGTGCCATCAGTGTAACTAGCGGGAGCTTGGTATCGGTTGAGCAGTTCTTC. This translates into CAISVTSGSLVSVEQFF.

This chain links TRBV10-1 with TRBJ2-1; D not certain. This CDR3 is built from 12 residues. CDR1 is WNHNN and CDR2 is SYGVQD in the germline V gene (reference sequence). V gave up 2 bases and J gave up 9 bases, with 8 bases separating them. CDR3 amino acids: CASSELGVEQFF. The CDR3 coding sequence is TGCGCCAGCAGTGAGCTTGGCGTTGAGCAGTTCTTC.

The chain links TRBV6-1 to TRBJ2-7, with unresolved D. Deletions cut 1 base from V and 2 bases from J, with 6 bases between. Germline V lookup: CDR1 MNHNS, CDR2 SASEGT. This CDR3 is 13 amino acids long. The CDR3 region has the DNA TGTGCCAGCAGTGAAGGGGCACCCTACGAGCAGTACTTC. Translating it yields CASSEGAPYEQYF.

There are a few counts of this clone. The V and J genes are TRBV28 and TRBJ1-2; D ambiguous. Deletions cut 6 bases from V and 3 bases from J, with 14 bases between. This CDR3 is 14 amino acids long. Germline CDR1 reads MDHEN; CDR2 reads SYDVKM. The CDR3 nucleotides are TGTGCCAGCAGCCGCGCCGGGCAGGACTATGGCTACACCTTC. It is translated as CASSRAGQDYGYTF.

On this clone itself: Distinct nucleotide sequences in the sample also encode this CDR3. CDR3 protein: CASSLQDSNQPQHF. The CDR3 nucleotides read TGTGCCAGCAGCTTACAGGATAGCAATCAGCCCCAGCATTTT. The V gene is TRBV5-5, the J gene TRBJ1-5, with D tentatively TRBD1 (5 bases). Germline CDR1 and CDR2: SGHKS and YYEKEE (reference sequence). CDR3 size: 14 residues. Trimming shortened V by 2 bases and J by 0 bases, and 6 bases separated the two germline ends.

The chain recombines TRBV19 with TRBJ1-5; D unclear. The V and J ends lost 4 bases and 4 bases respectively, with 11 bases between them. Germline V gene lookup returns CDR1 LNHDA and CDR2 SQIVND (reference sequence). CDR3 length equals 14 residues. CDR3 nucleotides: TGTGCCAGTAGTAGTTGGGCAGAGAATCAGCCCCAGCATTTT. Translated, it gives CASSSWAENQPQHF.

This clone was picked up a small number of times. This chain joins TRBV4-1 and TRBJ2-7, with 12 nucleotides matching TRBD2. This CDR3 is 16 amino acids long. CDR1 and CDR2 from the germline V gene are MGHRA and YSYEKL. The J segment lost 5 bases and the V segment lost 3 bases, leaving 8 bases of the junction unmatched. For the CDR3, the DNA is TGCGCCAGCAGCCACAGGACTAGCGGGGTCGTCCACGAGCAGTACTTC. Translating gives CASSHRTSGVVHEQYF.

This clone was found a few times. This chain connects TRBV28 to TRBJ2-2; 9 bases are shared with TRBD1. Germline assignment: CDR1 MDHEN and CDR2 SYDVKM. V lost 6 bases and J lost 2; bases outside the gene matches: 10. CDR3 length: 17 amino acids. In DNA form, the CDR3 reads TGTGCCAGCAGGGTTACAGGGGGCAAATACAACACCGGGGAGCTGTTTTTT. The encoded protein is CASRVTGGKYNTGELFF.

V usage is TRBV18 and J usage is TRBJ2-1; 7 positions match TRBD1. Germline lookup yields CDR1 KGHSH and CDR2 LQKENI. CDR3 size: 15 residues. With 4 bases clipped from V and 1 base from J, the junction kept 4 bases outside the gene matches. CDR3 loop: CASSLSTGSYNEQFF. CDR3 nucleotide sequence: TGTGCCAGCTCACTTTCGACAGGGTCCTACAATGAGCAGTTCTTC. The full variable domain, rest sourced from reference TRBV18 and TRBJ2-1, is NAGVMQNPRHLVRRRGQEARLRCSPMKGHSHVYWYRQLPEEGLKFMVYLQKENIIDESGMPKERFSAEFPKEGPSILRIQQVVRGDSAAYFCASSLSTGSYNEQFFGPGTRLTVL.

The gene calls are TRBV30 and TRBJ2-7, with a possible D match to TRBD2 (5 bases). Trimming took off 0 bases at V and 2 bases at J, with 20 bases between the two ends. The CDR3 length is 17 residues. CDR1 and CDR2 from the germline V gene are GTSNPN and SVGIG (reference sequence). CDR3 coding DNA: TGTGCCTGGAGTGTATCCCGTATTGTCGGGGAAACCTACGAGCAGTACTTC. Translating it yields CAWSVSRIVGETYEQYF.

This clone was counted a few times. Written as DNA, the CDR3 is TGTGCCAGCAGCTTAGTTTTGGACAGGGCCCAGTATTTT. It is translated as CASSLVLDRAQYF. This chain uses TRBV7-2 with TRBJ2-3; 8 bases are a match to TRBD1. With V trimmed by 1 base and J by 12 bases, 6 bases remained unmatched. Germline CDR1 SGHTA, CDR2 FQGNSA. The CDR3 extends over 13 amino acids.

CDR3 nucleotides: TGTGCCAGCAGCCAAGATTACGGCGGACCGCCCTACAATGAGCAGTTCTTC. As protein: CASSQDYGGPPYNEQFF. The V and J genes are TRBV4-2 and TRBJ2-1, with D unresolved. Deletions cut 0 bases from V and 2 bases from J, with 14 bases between. The CDR3 contains 17 residues. Germline V gives CDR1 LGHNA, CDR2 YNFKEQ.

This chain joins TRBV7-3 and TRBJ2-7; D gene uncertain. CDR1 and CDR2 (germline): SGHTA, FQGTGA. The length of the CDR3 is 15 residues. Between the trimmed V and J ends, which lost 2 bases and 3 bases, there was a span of 14 bases. The CDR3, as DNA: TGTGCCAGCAGCTTAGGTCCCAGCGCATACTACGAGCAGTACTTC. This codes for CASSLGPSAYYEQYF.

V is TRBV2 and J is TRBJ1-1; TRBD1 matches 8 bases. CDR1 SNHLY and CDR2 FYNNEI come from the germline V gene. With 6 bases clipped from V and 4 bases from J, the junction kept 4 bases outside the gene matches. The CDR3 is 13 amino acids. The CDR3 coding sequence is TGTGCCAGCAGACGGACAGGGAGCACTGAAGCTTTCTTT. Amino acid sequence: CASRRTGSTEAFF.

The chain couples TRBV5-1 to TRBJ2-5; 9 nucleotides match TRBD1. Trimming removed 1 base from V and 5 bases from J; junction bases left unmatched: 12. Germline CDR1 is SGHRS and CDR2 is YFSETQ. This CDR3 has 17 amino acids. The CDR3 coding sequence is TGCGCCAGCAGCTTGACCGGGACAGGGCCACGGGGGGAGACCCAGTACTTC. It yields the protein CASSLTGTGPRGETQYF.

The chain combines TRBV6-6 with TRBJ2-1; D is unresolved. This CDR3 contains 15 residues. V was trimmed by 2 bases and J by 5 bases, leaving 13 bases between them. In germline, CDR1 is MNHNY, CDR2 SVGAGI (reference sequence). CDR3 in amino acids: CASSYQALAHNEQFF. The CDR3 DNA reads TGTGCCAGCAGTTACCAAGCCCTCGCGCACAATGAGCAGTTCTTC.

This clone appeared a single time. The chain has TRBV11-3 and TRBJ1-1; D is perhaps TRBD1 (5 bases). Germline V gene lookup returns CDR1 SGHNT and CDR2 YENEEA. V lost 6 bases to trimming and J lost 4 bases, with 12 bases between them. CDR3 length: 13 residues. DNA of the CDR3: TGTGCCAGCAGTAAGGGGTTGGGCACTGAAGCTTTCTTT. This gives the protein CASSKGLGTEAFF.

The V gene is TRBV28, the J gene TRBJ1-5; D is perhaps TRBD1 (6 bases). There are 19 residues in the CDR3. V was clipped by 1 base and J by 0 bases, with 19 bases between them. Germline CDR1 MDHEN, CDR2 SYDVKM. The CDR3 region is CASSLFWGRARDSNQPQHF. CDR3 bases: TGTGCCAGCAGTTTATTTTGGGGGCGGGCGCGCGATAGCAATCAGCCCCAGCATTTT.

The rearrangement uses TRBV6-1 and TRBJ2-5; a weak D match, TRBD2 (6 bases). V shed 8 bases and J shed 0 bases, with 16 bases lying between them. CDR3 length equals 15 residues. Germline V gene sequence: CDR1 MNHNS, CDR2 SASEGT. In DNA, the CDR3 is TGTGCCAGCTGGAGACTAGGCGCATACCAAGAGACCCAGTACTTC. The encoded protein is CASWRLGAYQETQYF.

This sequence joins TRBV7-8 and TRBJ2-1; 7 positions agree with TRBD2. The V segment lost 5 bases and the J segment 10 bases; nucleotides outside the gene matches: 14. Per germline, CDR1 SGHVS and CDR2 FQNEAQ. The CDR3 sequence is 15 residues long. As DNA, the CDR3 is TGTGCCAGCAGCCCGTTGGGCGGGAGATTGTACGAGCAGTTCTTC. This translates into CASSPLGGRLYEQFF.